This TCR beta chain was recovered during a study of beta chain features in type 1 diabetes (dated by TCRdb to the late 2010s). In terms of the full investigation: No differences in mean age, gender distribution, total cell number or subset yield were found between patients and healthy donors. Regulatory and stem cell-like memory subsets were isolated from only 8 patients and about eight healthy donors, whereas naive and central memory subsets came from all 28 donors. Across all samples, roughly 110,000,000 sorted cells were examined, and cell number per subset correlated strongly with RNA yield. The study compared TCRB repertoires of sorted circulating CD4+ T cell subsets between recently diagnosed type 1 diabetes patients and matched healthy donors.

The entire isolated RNA was reverse transcribed using the High Capacity cDNA Reverse Transcription Kit, and thus expressed TCRB transcripts were sequenced. Naive, central memory and regulatory T cell samples underwent deep immunoSEQ sequencing, averaging about 3.57 million total reads per sample. Sorted cells were lysed in RLT buffer, and RNA was extracted using DNase-treated RNeasy Micro or Mini kits according to cell number. To prevent cross-contamination, every cell subset was processed on its own, while patient and healthy donor samples were processed together. The immunoSEQ multiplex PCR was used to amplify TCRB sequences from cDNA, yielding 87-bp fragments that span the CDR3 region. The amplicons were sequenced using the Illumina HiSeq platform. The authors' analysis ran thus. PCR bias was corrected computationally using synthetic template baselines, and reads within Hamming distance 2 were collapsed, with unmergeable singletons discarded. Reads were aligned against IMGT so that V, D and J genes, CDR3 length and insertions or deletions at six rearrangement sites could be assigned. Within each subset, clonotype counts were normalized to sorted cell number, after which true diversity and Gini coefficients were computed with the tcR R package. Repertoire sharing was quantified using the overlap coefficient calculated on TCRB nucleotide sequences. Out-of-frame TCRB sequences from naive cells were analyzed to stand in for the pre-selection repertoire. TCRdb took this table from immuneACCESS and kept in-frame rearrangements with V and J called. Such tables lack part of the clones; where checked against another copy, unresolved V genes explain under half of the gap, and the rest is unexplained. From that table come the V and J calls and clone size; the DNA was used to work out D and trimming. The sample yields hundreds of thousands of clones; around an eighth were counted once. The ten largest clones capture roughly 0.017% of the sample.

As to this clone: The specificity of this receptor is unknown. The input lacks base qualities; no much larger clone sits a single base away.

CDR1 and CDR2, looked up from the germline V gene (reference sequence), are SGHNT and YYREEE. The CDR3 runs 11 residues from the cysteine to the phenylalanine. Left in the record is the CDR3 DNA by itself, 33 bases read in frame from the first base. V loses 6 bases of germline sequence and J loses 2 bases, and the interval between the two ends is 5 bases. Findings and caveats that apply to the study as a whole: Naive, central memory and regulatory TCRB repertoires appeared to be more alike among patients than among healthy donors. Sequencing cDNA rather than genomic DNA could over-represent highly expressing activated cells, although activation and CD3 levels did not differ between groups. Shorter templates might have been favored by PCR, but patient and control samples were amplified and corrected together, so both groups would have been affected equally by any skew. Because small numbers of individuals were included in the HLA sub-analyses, any influence of HLA type on TCRB rearrangement was left unresolved. Type 1 diabetes patients showed a moderate but significant shortening of TCRB CDR3 length in all four CD4+ subsets. At VDJ recombination sites, patients with type 1 diabetes made fewer insertions and deleted more nucleotides, a pattern implying thymic rearrangement abnormalities.

A single peripheral blood draw of approximately 0.11 L on average was collected from each donor into heparinised tubes. A BD FACSAria II and a panel including CD45RO, CCR7, CD25, CD127, CD95 and CD27 were used to sort naive, central memory, regulatory and stem cell-like memory CD4+ T cells. Purity was above 95% for every sorted population. PBMCs were separated immediately by Lymphoprep density gradient centrifugation and were stained directly, without being cultured. Samples were stained and sorted in pairs, with one healthy donor and one patient per experiment, so that batch effects were minimized.

The sample was naive CD4+ T cells from blood. The cell subset or site label, read with the paper, signifies: true naive CD4+ T cells. The rearrangement joined TRBV5-4 to TRBJ2-5; too little of a D gene remains to name it. This sequence originates from a man aged 18 to 30 in good health. The DNA sequence is as follows: TGTGCCAGCACCCAACAAGAGACCCAGTACTTC. Translation gives CASTQQETQYF.